The present entry profiles one TCR beta chain with its context. Its antigen remains unidentified. Unique molecular identifiers were used to barcode this TCRbeta library. TCRdb re-called the PCR reads with MiXCR, one entry per CDR3 protein. The sample carries about 980,000 distinct CDR3 sequences, roughly 29% recorded once. The V gene lost 6 bases and the J gene lost 2 bases, with 8 bases spanning the gap. The CDR3 is 12 residues long. Germline V gives CDR1 MNHNS, CDR2 SASEGT. The data were taken from a study of T-cell reconstitution after alpha-beta-depleted transplantation in children. Overall study findings and caveats: Diversity and T-cell counts at one year after transplant derived mostly from new T cells. It was surviving recipient T cells and thymic progenitors that gave some patients high TCRbeta diversity at day 60. Reportedly, alpha-beta T cells present about two months post-transplant originated from several hundred expanded clones of graft origin.

The rearrangement links TRBV6-1 to TRBJ2-7; D is perhaps TRBD2 (5 bases). The clonotype comes from a boy less than two years old who had a stem cell transplant for SCID, so the T cells may come from the graft donor. Sequences were derived from PBMCs, mostly from graft donor cells, sampled 360 days after TCRalphabeta/CD19-depleted stem cell transplant. The CDR3 spells CASSRETYEQYF. Written as DNA, the CDR3 is TGTGCCAGCAGCCGGGAAACCTACGAGCAGTACTTC.